These 17 T cell receptor beta chains were sequenced from one sample in a study of blood T cell repertoires in COVID-19. Only in-frame clones appear in the TCRdb table, and some are missing; sequencing was by immunoSEQ multiplex PCR. The data contain under 250,000 clones, 83% of them singletons. The sample taken for sequencing was PBMCs or T cells enriched from blood (not recorded which). The receptors were gathered from a middle-aged woman who had been exposed to COVID-19.

The chain uses TRBV28 and TRBJ1-2, with 10 bases fitting TRBD1. V shed 4 bases, J shed 6 bases, and the junction held 17 bases outside the gene matches. CDR3 length equals 18 residues. Looked up from germline, CDR1 is MDHEN and CDR2 is SYDVKM. The CDR3 reads CASSSPTGGFQLSDGYTF. CDR3 DNA: TGTGCCAGCAGTTCCCCGACAGGGGGCTTCCAACTAAGCGATGGCTACACCTTC.

This clone was observed once. The rearrangement joins TRBV3-1 (or the pseudogene TRBV3-2) to TRBJ1-2; weak D call: TRBD1 (5 bases). V was pared by 1 base and J by 0 bases, with 18 bases between. CDR1 and CDR2 from the germline V gene are LGHDT and YNNKEL (reference sequence). The CDR3 spans 18 residues. CDR3 sequence reads: CASSQGDSPFPANYGYTF. The DNA for the CDR3 is TGTGCCAGCAGCCAAGGCGACAGCCCTTTCCCTGCTAACTATGGCTACACCTTC.

CDR3 sequence (DNA): TGTGCCAGCAGGAACGTGCCAGGGGGGAGAACTGAAGCTTTCTTT. Translation: CASRNVPGGRTEAFF. The chain links TRBV28 to TRBJ1-1; 7 nucleotides align to TRBD1. This CDR3 is 15 amino acids long. Germline assignment: CDR1 MDHEN and CDR2 SYDVKM. The ends lost 6 bases at V and 5 bases at J; junction bases unmatched: 12.

The rearrangement joins TRBV19 to TRBJ2-5; 9 nucleotides agree with TRBD1. The ends lost 6 bases at V and 7 bases at J; junction bases unmatched: 9. The germline V gene has CDR1 LNHDA and CDR2 SQIVND (reference sequence). The CDR3 has 14 residues. CDR3 DNA sequence: TGTGCCAGTAGCCCGGGACAGGGAACAGGGACCCAGTACTTC. This codes for CASSPGQGTGTQYF.

V is TRBV29-1 and J is TRBJ1-1; D uncertain. Germline-derived CDR1 and CDR2 are SQVTM and ANQGSEA. V shed 3 bases and J shed 2 bases, with 10 bases lying between them. The CDR3 sequence is 13 residues long. CDR3 DNA sequence: TGCAGCGTTGAGAGGAGGCCAAACACTGAAGCTTTCTTT. It yields the protein CSVERRPNTEAFF.

This chain joins TRBV3-1 (or the pseudogene TRBV3-2) and TRBJ1-5; 7 bases match TRBD1. The CDR3 is 17 amino acids. Germline CDR1 LGHDT, CDR2 YNNKEL (reference sequence). V lost 4 bases and J lost 0; bases outside the gene matches: 9. The CDR3 coding sequence is TGTGCCAGCAGCCTAGAGACAGGGCTATATAGCAATCAGCCCCAGCATTTT. It encodes CASSLETGLYSNQPQHF.

By proportion, this clone is medium-sized. The J gene is TRBJ2-5, the V gene TRBV19; 8 bases match TRBD2. This CDR3 is 15 amino acids long. Germline loops: CDR1 LNHDA, CDR2 SQIVND (reference sequence). The V segment lost 2 bases and the J segment 7 bases; nucleotides outside the gene matches: 9. CDR3 sequence: CASSISSSGGGTQYF. CDR3 in DNA: TGTGCCAGTAGTATAAGTTCGAGCGGGGGTGGGACCCAGTACTTC.

This clone has only one observation. DNA for the CDR3: TGTGCCATCAGTGAGTCGAAAGGGGAAAGAGAAAAACTGTTTTTT. Residues: CAISESKGEREKLFF. J is TRBJ1-4 and V is TRBV10-3, with D perhaps TRBD1 (5 bases). Germline CDR1 ENHRY, CDR2 SYGVKD. The CDR3 totals 15 residues. The V end was cut by 0 bases, the J end by 8 bases, with 13 bases between.

This chain joins TRBV9 and TRBJ2-1, with 9 bases aligning to TRBD1. Germline values: CDR1 SGDLS, CDR2 YYNGEE. After removal of 5 bases from V and 8 bases from J, the junction contained 2 bases not matched to a gene. The CDR3 is made up of 12 amino acids. The CDR3 DNA reads TGTGCCAGCAGAGGACAGGGGTATGAGCAGTTCTTC. Translation gives CASRGQGYEQFF.

The V gene is TRBV7-9, the J gene TRBJ2-3; no clear D gene. The CDR3 loop spans 14 amino acids. V was shortened by 4 bases and J by 0 bases, with 8 bases between the two germline ends. CDR1 is SEHNR, CDR2 FQNEAQ, per germline (reference sequence). The CDR3 protein is CASSSSGSTDTQYF. The DNA for the CDR3 is TGTGCCAGCAGCTCTAGTGGGAGCACAGATACGCAGTATTTT.

This clone was found a few times. V usage is TRBV10-1 and J usage is TRBJ1-1; D is perhaps TRBD1 (5 bases). Trimming left V 8 bases short and J 8 bases short, with 15 bases between. Germline CDR1 reads WNHNN; CDR2 reads SYGVQD (reference sequence). The CDR3 is 12 amino acids. The CDR3 region is CASGLGREEAFF. CDR3 DNA: TGCGCCAGCGGTCTAGGCAGGGAAGAAGCTTTCTTT.

CDR3 nucleotides: TGTGCCAGCAGTCCGACAGGGGGAAACACCATATATTTT. Amino acid sequence: CASSPTGGNTIYF. This rearrangement joins TRBV6-5 to TRBJ1-3; TRBD1 matches 7 bases. CDR3 length equals 13 residues. V lost 5 bases, J lost 4 bases, and 2 bases stayed unmatched. The V gene's germline CDR1 is MNHEY and CDR2 SVGAGI.

The chain couples TRBV5-1 to TRBJ1-1; D is unresolved. The CDR3 spans 16 residues. Deletions cut 4 bases from V and 4 bases from J, with 20 bases between. Looked up from germline, CDR1 is SGHRS and CDR2 is YFSETQ. CDR3 bases: TGCGCCAGCAGCCGATCCTCAGACACGTTACTCACTGAAGCTTTCTTT. This sequence encodes CASSRSSDTLLTEAFF.

The V call is TRBV15, the J call TRBJ1-4; a weak D match, TRBD1 (5 bases). Germline V lookup: CDR1 LNHNV, CDR2 YYDKDF (reference sequence). The CDR3 spans 18 residues. V gave up 1 base and J gave up 2 bases, with 17 bases separating them. CDR3 coding DNA: TGTGCCACCAGCAGAGGATCCCGGCCAGGGCATACTAATGAAAAACTGTTTTTT. It encodes CATSRGSRPGHTNEKLFF.

The V call is TRBV9, the J call TRBJ2-3, with 12 bases matching TRBD2. The CDR3 extends over 14 amino acids. The V and J ends lost 4 bases and 6 bases, in that order; junction bases with no gene match: 3. Per germline, CDR1 SGDLS and CDR2 YYNGEE. The CDR3 sequence is CASSPSGGADTQYF. CDR3 bases: TGTGCCAGCAGCCCTAGCGGGGGGGCGGATACGCAGTATTTT.

The chain has TRBV6-5 and TRBJ2-5; perhaps TRBD1 as D (7 bases). The CDR3 covers 13 residues. Trimming stripped 8 bases from V and 1 base from J, with 11 bases between. Per germline, CDR1 MNHEY and CDR2 SVGAGI. As DNA, the CDR3 is TGTGCCAGCGCGGGACAGAGCCAAGAGACCCAGTACTTC. Translating it yields CASAGQSQETQYF.

V gene TRBV3-1 (or the pseudogene TRBV3-2) combines with J gene TRBJ2-5, with TRBD2 matching over 16 bases. V lost 3 bases, J lost 6 bases, and 13 bases stayed unmatched. The CDR3 length is 19 residues. Germline-derived CDR1 and CDR2 are LGHDT and YNNKEL (reference sequence). The CDR3 DNA follows: TGTGCCAGCAGCCATAATCCCGGGACTAGCGGGGGGGCCAGGAAGACCCAGTACTTC. Amino acid sequence: CASSHNPGTSGGARKTQYF.